The rows below give T cell receptor beta chains drawn from one sample of a study of blood T cell repertoires in COVID-19. Data came from immunoSEQ multiplex PCR; TCRdb stores just in-frame clones and leaves some out. The data show 300,000 to 400,000 clones, approximately 86% seen once. The sample consisted of peripheral blood. These TCRs come from a man aged 30-40 years with COVID-19, enrolled during active disease. Both conserved end residues are part of each CDR3. A D gene is named only where the DNA matches it firmly. Size is stated for part of the rows, as once, few or many counts, or as a class when the clone is expanded.

cdr3_nt: TGCAGCGTCTTCGGACAGGGGGAATTCTCTGGGGCCAACGTCCTGACTTTC
cdr3_aa: CSVFGQGEFSGANVLTF
clone_size: -
v_call: TRBV29-1
j_call: TRBJ2-6
d_call: TRBD1

cdr3_nt: TGTGCCAGCAGTCCCCGGGTTCAGCCCCAGCATTTT
cdr3_aa: CASSPRVQPQHF
clone_size: -
v_call: TRBV28
j_call: TRBJ1-5
d_call: -

cdr3_nt: TGTGCCAGCAGCTCTGGGACAGGGGTCGAGCAGTACTTC
cdr3_aa: CASSSGTGVEQYF
clone_size: -
v_call: TRBV3-1/TRBV3-2
j_call: TRBJ2-7
d_call: TRBD1

cdr3_nt: TGTGCCAGCAGCTCCTCGGACAGGGGCCGTATCAGCACAGATACGCAGTATTTT
cdr3_aa: CASSSSDRGRISTDTQYF
clone_size: -
v_call: TRBV7-9
j_call: TRBJ2-3
d_call: TRBD1

cdr3_nt: TGTGCCAGCAGCTCAGACAGCGGGAGAGAGTACAATGAGCAGTTCTTC
cdr3_aa: CASSSDSGREYNEQFF
clone_size: -
v_call: TRBV5-6
j_call: TRBJ2-1
d_call: TRBD2

cdr3_nt: TGTGCCAGCAGCCCCCCCGCGGCAGGGGGAGAAACCGGGGAGCTGTTTTTT
cdr3_aa: CASSPPAAGGETGELFF
clone_size: -
v_call: TRBV7-6
j_call: TRBJ2-2
d_call: TRBD1

cdr3_nt: TGTGCCAGCAGTTTACGGGCAACTAATGAAAAACTGTTTTTT
cdr3_aa: CASSLRATNEKLFF
clone_size: -
v_call: TRBV28
j_call: TRBJ1-4
d_call: -

cdr3_nt: TGTGCCAGTAGTCGTGGGCAGGACTACTACGAGCAGTACTTC
cdr3_aa: CASSRGQDYYEQYF
clone_size: -
v_call: TRBV19
j_call: TRBJ2-7
d_call: -

cdr3_nt: TGTGCCAGTAGTATGGTGGGGGGAGGGCCTAAGGTCTATGAGCAGTTCTTC
cdr3_aa: CASSMVGGGPKVYEQFF
clone_size: -
v_call: TRBV19
j_call: TRBJ2-1
d_call: TRBD2

cdr3_nt: TGTGCCACCAGTGATTTGAGGCAGGTACAGTACTTC
cdr3_aa: CATSDLRQVQYF
clone_size: -
v_call: TRBV24-1
j_call: TRBJ2-7
d_call: -

cdr3_nt: TGTGCCAGCAGTGAAGAACGCAGTTATGCAAATGAAAAACTGTTTTTT
cdr3_aa: CASSEERSYANEKLFF
clone_size: -
v_call: TRBV6-1
j_call: TRBJ1-4
d_call: -

cdr3_nt: TGTGCCAGCAGAAGGGACAGGGAAGCTAACTATGGCTACACCTTC
cdr3_aa: CASRRDREANYGYTF
clone_size: -
v_call: TRBV6-5
j_call: TRBJ1-2
d_call: TRBD1

cdr3_nt: TGTGCCAGCAGCAAAGAGGACAGGTCCTTCTACGAGCAGTACTTC
cdr3_aa: CASSKEDRSFYEQYF
clone_size: -
v_call: TRBV21-1
j_call: TRBJ2-7
d_call: -

cdr3_nt: TGTGCCAGCAGCCCCGGACAGGGAGGGAATTCACCCCTCCACTTT
cdr3_aa: CASSPGQGGNSPLHF
clone_size: -
v_call: TRBV7-3
j_call: TRBJ1-6
d_call: TRBD1

cdr3_nt: TGTGCCAGCAGTGACTCCCGCGGCAGCACGGTGGCAGATACGCAGTATTTT
cdr3_aa: CASSDSRGSTVADTQYF
clone_size: -
v_call: TRBV6-4
j_call: TRBJ2-3
d_call: -

cdr3_nt: TGTGCCAGCTCACCACCGGGACAAGGATTCTCTGGAAACACCATATATTTT
cdr3_aa: CASSPPGQGFSGNTIYF
clone_size: -
v_call: TRBV18
j_call: TRBJ1-3
d_call: -

cdr3_nt: TGTGCCAGCTCACCACCGAACCAGGATGGAACTGAAGCTTTCTTT
cdr3_aa: CASSPPNQDGTEAFF
clone_size: -
v_call: TRBV18
j_call: TRBJ1-1
d_call: -

cdr3_nt: TGTGCCACCAGTGACCCATCGACAGGGGATAAGAGCTATGGCTACACCTTC
cdr3_aa: CATSDPSTGDKSYGYTF
clone_size: -
v_call: TRBV24-1
j_call: TRBJ1-2
d_call: TRBD1

cdr3_nt: TGTGCCAGCAGCTTAGAGGGGACAGGGGCCTCCGGCTATGGCTACACCTTC
cdr3_aa: CASSLEGTGASGYGYTF
clone_size: once
v_call: TRBV7-9
j_call: TRBJ1-2
d_call: TRBD1

cdr3_nt: TGTGCCAGCAGCTTAGATGTTGGGGGAGGGCAGGCCGAGCAGTTCTTC
cdr3_aa: CASSLDVGGGQAEQFF
clone_size: -
v_call: TRBV11-2
j_call: TRBJ2-1
d_call: TRBD2

cdr3_nt: TGTGCCAGCAGCCCTATAACTAGCGGGGGCAGGAATGAGCAGTTCTTC
cdr3_aa: CASSPITSGGRNEQFF
clone_size: -
v_call: TRBV7-9
j_call: TRBJ2-1
d_call: TRBD2

cdr3_nt: TGTGCCAGCAGCCAATACGGGGCCAGGGGAAGCTCCTATAATTCACCCCTCCACTTT
cdr3_aa: CASSQYGARGSSYNSPLHF
clone_size: once
v_call: TRBV14
j_call: TRBJ1-6
d_call: -

cdr3_nt: TGTGCCAGCAGCCAGACAGGGGGCCTCGACTATGGCTACACCTTC
cdr3_aa: CASSQTGGLDYGYTF
clone_size: -
v_call: TRBV3-1/TRBV3-2
j_call: TRBJ1-2
d_call: TRBD1

cdr3_nt: TGTGCCAGCTCCAGCGTTGCGGATGAGCAGTTCTTC
cdr3_aa: CASSSVADEQFF
clone_size: few
v_call: TRBV18
j_call: TRBJ2-1
d_call: -

cdr3_nt: TGTGCCAGCAGCTTGGCCTACCAGGGGTCAGATACGCAGTATTTT
cdr3_aa: CASSLAYQGSDTQYF
clone_size: -
v_call: TRBV5-4
j_call: TRBJ2-3
d_call: -

cdr3_nt: TGTGCCAGCAGTAAACCAAAGGACAGGGCCAAAAACATTCAGTACTTC
cdr3_aa: CASSKPKDRAKNIQYF
clone_size: -
v_call: TRBV6-2/TRBV6-3
j_call: TRBJ2-4
d_call: TRBD1

cdr3_nt: TGTGCCAGCAGCCTTGGCCCCGGGGAGCTGTTTTTT
cdr3_aa: CASSLGPGELFF
clone_size: -
v_call: TRBV7-3
j_call: TRBJ2-2
d_call: -

cdr3_nt: TGCAGTGCTAGTCCCTGGAGAGGCCCGGGGACCGGGGAGCTGTTTTTT
cdr3_aa: CSASPWRGPGTGELFF
clone_size: many
v_call: TRBV20-1
j_call: TRBJ2-2
d_call: -

cdr3_nt: TGTGCCAGCAGCTTCTCCTCAGGGGGCGGGTGGAATGAGCAGTTCTTC
cdr3_aa: CASSFSSGGGWNEQFF
clone_size: few
v_call: TRBV7-8
j_call: TRBJ2-1
d_call: TRBD1

cdr3_nt: TGCAGTGCCACAGGGGGGTATGGCTACACCTTC
cdr3_aa: CSATGGYGYTF
clone_size: -
v_call: TRBV20-1
j_call: TRBJ1-2
d_call: TRBD1

cdr3_nt: TGTGCCAGCAGCCCACCCGCAACTTATGGCTACACCTTC
cdr3_aa: CASSPPATYGYTF
clone_size: -
v_call: TRBV7-9
j_call: TRBJ1-2
d_call: -

cdr3_nt: TGCAGCGTTGACGTGGGGGGTGGATATGGCTACACCTTC
cdr3_aa: CSVDVGGGYGYTF
clone_size: -
v_call: TRBV29-1
j_call: TRBJ1-2
d_call: -

cdr3_nt: TGCGCCAGCAACCAGGGGAACTATGGCTACACCTTC
cdr3_aa: CASNQGNYGYTF
clone_size: -
v_call: TRBV10-2
j_call: TRBJ1-2
d_call: -

cdr3_nt: TGCGCCAGCAGCCAAGCCCGAGGGGAGACCCAGTACTTC
cdr3_aa: CASSQARGETQYF
clone_size: -
v_call: TRBV4-3
j_call: TRBJ2-5
d_call: -

cdr3_nt: TGTGCCAGCAGCTTCTCCGGGACAGCGCCTTTCTATGGCTACACCTTC
cdr3_aa: CASSFSGTAPFYGYTF
clone_size: -
v_call: TRBV7-2
j_call: TRBJ1-2
d_call: TRBD1

cdr3_nt: TGTGCCAGCAGTGAGAGGGCAGGGGGAACCGGGGAGCTGTTTTTT
cdr3_aa: CASSERAGGTGELFF
clone_size: -
v_call: TRBV2
j_call: TRBJ2-2
d_call: TRBD1

cdr3_nt: TGTGCCAGCAGTAGACCCGGGACTCTCAGATACGAGCAGTACTTC
cdr3_aa: CASSRPGTLRYEQYF
clone_size: -
v_call: TRBV28
j_call: TRBJ2-7
d_call: -

cdr3_nt: TGTGCCAGCAGCAAAGGACTAGCGGGGAACGGCGAGACCCAGTACTTC
cdr3_aa: CASSKGLAGNGETQYF
clone_size: -
v_call: TRBV5-5
j_call: TRBJ2-5
d_call: TRBD2

cdr3_nt: TGCAGTGCTAGTGGCAGGAACACCGGGGAGCTGTTTTTT
cdr3_aa: CSASGRNTGELFF
clone_size: -
v_call: TRBV20-1
j_call: TRBJ2-2
d_call: -

cdr3_nt: TGCAGCGTTGGGAGGGGACAGGGATGGCAAGGGGCCAACGTCCTGACTTTC
cdr3_aa: CSVGRGQGWQGANVLTF
clone_size: -
v_call: TRBV29-1
j_call: TRBJ2-6
d_call: TRBD1

cdr3_nt: TGTGCCAGCAGCTTAGTCCCCCCCAAGAAGGGGGCGGTTGAGCAGTTCTTC
cdr3_aa: CASSLVPPKKGAVEQFF
clone_size: -
v_call: TRBV7-7
j_call: TRBJ2-1
d_call: TRBD1

cdr3_nt: TGCAGCGTCAGACAGGAGAGCGATCAGCCCCAGCATTTT
cdr3_aa: CSVRQESDQPQHF
clone_size: -
v_call: TRBV29-1
j_call: TRBJ1-5
d_call: -

cdr3_nt: TGTGCCAGCAGCTATATTACAGGGATAGCAGATACGCAGTATTTT
cdr3_aa: CASSYITGIADTQYF
clone_size: -
v_call: TRBV11-2
j_call: TRBJ2-3
d_call: -

cdr3_nt: TGTGCCAGCAGTCCCTCTTTTTCAGGGAATCAGCCCCAGCATTTT
cdr3_aa: CASSPSFSGNQPQHF
clone_size: -
v_call: TRBV6-2/TRBV6-3
j_call: TRBJ1-5
d_call: -

cdr3_nt: TGTGCCAGCAGTTTATTAGAGACTCCTAACACTGAAGCTTTCTTT
cdr3_aa: CASSLLETPNTEAFF
clone_size: -
v_call: TRBV27
j_call: TRBJ1-1
d_call: -

cdr3_nt: TGTGCCAGCAGCGCTGGGGGGGGGTTTAATCAGCCCCAGCATTTT
cdr3_aa: CASSAGGGFNQPQHF
clone_size: -
v_call: TRBV9
j_call: TRBJ1-5
d_call: -

cdr3_nt: TGTGCCAGCAGCTTGGGTGCAGCGAACTCCGGGGCCAACGTCCTGACTTTC
cdr3_aa: CASSLGAANSGANVLTF
clone_size: -
v_call: TRBV5-4
j_call: TRBJ2-6
d_call: -

cdr3_nt: TGTGCCAGCAGCCACTCCCACCGCGGGGTCTACAATGAGCAGTTCTTC
cdr3_aa: CASSHSHRGVYNEQFF
clone_size: -
v_call: TRBV14
j_call: TRBJ2-1
d_call: -

cdr3_nt: TGCAGTGCTAGTAAGGGGGCGAGGACCTACGAGCAGTACTTC
cdr3_aa: CSASKGARTYEQYF
clone_size: -
v_call: TRBV20-1
j_call: TRBJ2-7
d_call: TRBD1